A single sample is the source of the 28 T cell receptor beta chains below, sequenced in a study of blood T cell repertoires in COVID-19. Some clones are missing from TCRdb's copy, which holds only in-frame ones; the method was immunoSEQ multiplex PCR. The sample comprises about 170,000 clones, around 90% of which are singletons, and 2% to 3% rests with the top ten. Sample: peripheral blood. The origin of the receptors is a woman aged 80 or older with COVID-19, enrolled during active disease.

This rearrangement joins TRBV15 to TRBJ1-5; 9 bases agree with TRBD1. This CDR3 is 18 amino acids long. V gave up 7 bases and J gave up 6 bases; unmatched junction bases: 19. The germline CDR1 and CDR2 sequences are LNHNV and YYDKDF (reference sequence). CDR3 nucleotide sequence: TGTGCCACCAAACATGACAGGGGGGATAAGGCTTTGGGTCAGCCCCAGCATTTT. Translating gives CATKHDRGDKALGQPQHF.

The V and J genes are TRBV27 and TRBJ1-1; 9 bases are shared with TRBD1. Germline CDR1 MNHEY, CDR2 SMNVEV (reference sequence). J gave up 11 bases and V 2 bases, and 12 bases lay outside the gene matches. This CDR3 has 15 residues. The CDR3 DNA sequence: TGTGCCAGCAGTTTACTTGGACAGGGGTCGATTGAGGCTTTCTTT. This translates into CASSLLGQGSIEAFF.

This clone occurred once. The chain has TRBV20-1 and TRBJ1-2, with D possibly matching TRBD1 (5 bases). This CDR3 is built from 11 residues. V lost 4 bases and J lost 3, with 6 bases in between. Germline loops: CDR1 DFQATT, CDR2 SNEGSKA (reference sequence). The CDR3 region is CSATTDYGYTF. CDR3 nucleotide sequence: TGCAGTGCTACGACAGACTATGGCTACACCTTC.

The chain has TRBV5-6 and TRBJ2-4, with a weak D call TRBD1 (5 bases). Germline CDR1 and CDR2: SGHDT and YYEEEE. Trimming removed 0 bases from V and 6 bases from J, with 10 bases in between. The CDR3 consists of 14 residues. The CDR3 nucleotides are TGTGCCAGCAGCTTGGGAGACAGAGGAAACATTCAGTACTTC. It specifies CASSLGDRGNIQYF.

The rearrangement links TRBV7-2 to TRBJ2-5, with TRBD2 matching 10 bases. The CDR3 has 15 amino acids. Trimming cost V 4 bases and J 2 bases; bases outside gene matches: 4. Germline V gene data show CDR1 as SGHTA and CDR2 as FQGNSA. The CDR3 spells CASSSLAGTQETQYF. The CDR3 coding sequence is TGTGCCAGCAGCTCACTAGCGGGGACACAAGAGACCCAGTACTTC.

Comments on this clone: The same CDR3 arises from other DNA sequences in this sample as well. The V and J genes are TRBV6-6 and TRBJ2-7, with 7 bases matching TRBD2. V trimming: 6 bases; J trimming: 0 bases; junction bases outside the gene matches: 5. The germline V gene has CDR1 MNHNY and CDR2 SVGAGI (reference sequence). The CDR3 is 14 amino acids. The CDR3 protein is CASRTGTNSYEQYF. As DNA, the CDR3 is TGTGCCAGCAGAACCGGGACTAACTCCTACGAGCAGTACTTC.

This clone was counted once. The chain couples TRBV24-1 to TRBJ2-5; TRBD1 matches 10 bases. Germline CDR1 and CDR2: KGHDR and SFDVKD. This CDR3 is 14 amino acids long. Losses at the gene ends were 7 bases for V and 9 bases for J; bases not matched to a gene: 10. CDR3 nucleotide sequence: TGTGCCACCAGCCGAACCGGGACAGGGGAACCCCAGTACTTC. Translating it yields CATSRTGTGEPQYF.

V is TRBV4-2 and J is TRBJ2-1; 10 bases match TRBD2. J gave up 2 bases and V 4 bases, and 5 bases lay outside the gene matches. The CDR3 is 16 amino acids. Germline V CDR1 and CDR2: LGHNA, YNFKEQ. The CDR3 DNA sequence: TGTGCCAGCAGCCGAGAGACTAGCGGGCCCTACAATGAGCAGTTCTTC. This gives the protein CASSRETSGPYNEQFF.

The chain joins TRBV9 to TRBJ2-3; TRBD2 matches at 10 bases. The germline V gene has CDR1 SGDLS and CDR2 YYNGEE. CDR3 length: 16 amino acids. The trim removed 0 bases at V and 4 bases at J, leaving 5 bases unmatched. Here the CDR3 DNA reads TGTGCCAGCAGCGTAGTGGATAGCGGGAGGCCAGATACGCAGTATTTT. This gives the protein CASSVVDSGRPDTQYF. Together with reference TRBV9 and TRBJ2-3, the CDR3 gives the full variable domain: DSGVTQTPKHLITATGQRVTLRCSPRSGDLSVYWYQQSLDQGLQFLIQYYNGEERAKGNILERFSAQQFPDLHSELNLSSLELGDSALYFCASSVVDSGRPDTQYFGPGTRLTVL.

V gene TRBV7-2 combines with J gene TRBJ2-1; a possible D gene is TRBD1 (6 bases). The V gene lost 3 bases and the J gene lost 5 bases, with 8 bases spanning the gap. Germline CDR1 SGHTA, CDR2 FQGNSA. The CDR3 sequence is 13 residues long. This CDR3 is CASSFNRDNEQFF. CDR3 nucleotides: TGTGCCAGCAGCTTTAACAGGGACAATGAGCAGTTCTTC.

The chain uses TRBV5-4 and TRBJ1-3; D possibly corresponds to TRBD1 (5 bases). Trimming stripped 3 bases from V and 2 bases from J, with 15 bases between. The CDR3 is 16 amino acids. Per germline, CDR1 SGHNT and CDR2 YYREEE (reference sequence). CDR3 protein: CASSSGRGSTGNTIYF. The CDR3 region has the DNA TGTGCCAGCAGCTCGGGGAGGGGTTCAACTGGAAACACCATATATTTT.

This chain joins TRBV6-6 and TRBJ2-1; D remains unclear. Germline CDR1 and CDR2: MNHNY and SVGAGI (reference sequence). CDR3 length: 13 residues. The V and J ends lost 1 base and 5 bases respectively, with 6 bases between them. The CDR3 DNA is TGTGCCAGCAGTTACTTTTCTGACAATGAGCAGTTCTTC. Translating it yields CASSYFSDNEQFF.

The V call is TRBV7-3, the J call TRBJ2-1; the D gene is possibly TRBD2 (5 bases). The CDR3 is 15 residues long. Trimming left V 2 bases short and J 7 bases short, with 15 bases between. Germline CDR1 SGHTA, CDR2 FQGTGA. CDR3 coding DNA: TGTGCCAGCAGCTTACCCTCATTAGGGAGTAATGAGCAGTTCTTC. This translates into CASSLPSLGSNEQFF. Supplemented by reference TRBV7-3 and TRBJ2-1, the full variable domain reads GAGVSQTPSNKVTEKGKYVELRCDPISGHTALYWYRQSLGQGPEFLIYFQGTGAADDSGLPNDRFFAVRPEGSVSTLKIQRTERGDSAVYLCASSLPSLGSNEQFFGPGTRLTVL.

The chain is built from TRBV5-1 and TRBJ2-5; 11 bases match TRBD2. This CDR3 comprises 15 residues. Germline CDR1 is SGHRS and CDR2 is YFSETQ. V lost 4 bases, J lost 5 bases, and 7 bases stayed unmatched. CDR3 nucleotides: TGCGCCAGCAGCGGAAATAGCGGGAGGGCGGAGACCCAGTACTTC. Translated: CASSGNSGRAETQYF.

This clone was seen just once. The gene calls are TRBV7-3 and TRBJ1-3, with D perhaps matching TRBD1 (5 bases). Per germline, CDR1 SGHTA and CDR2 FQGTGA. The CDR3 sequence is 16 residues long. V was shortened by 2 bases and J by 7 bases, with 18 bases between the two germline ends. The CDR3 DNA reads TGTGCCAGCAGCTTAGGGCCTGGCGGACAAGGGAACACCATATATTTT. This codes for CASSLGPGGQGNTIYF.

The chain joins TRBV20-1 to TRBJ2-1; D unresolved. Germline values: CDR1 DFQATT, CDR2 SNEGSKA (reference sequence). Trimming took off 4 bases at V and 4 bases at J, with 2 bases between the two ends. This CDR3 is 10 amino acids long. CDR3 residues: CSATYNEQFF. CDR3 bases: TGCAGTGCTACTTACAATGAGCAGTTCTTC.

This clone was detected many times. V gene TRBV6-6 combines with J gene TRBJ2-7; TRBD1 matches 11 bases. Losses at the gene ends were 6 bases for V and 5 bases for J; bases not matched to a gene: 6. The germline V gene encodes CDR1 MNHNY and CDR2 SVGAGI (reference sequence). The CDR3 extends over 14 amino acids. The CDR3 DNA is TGTGCCAGCAGGGCCGGGACAGGGGGTAACGAGCAGTACTTC. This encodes CASRAGTGGNEQYF.

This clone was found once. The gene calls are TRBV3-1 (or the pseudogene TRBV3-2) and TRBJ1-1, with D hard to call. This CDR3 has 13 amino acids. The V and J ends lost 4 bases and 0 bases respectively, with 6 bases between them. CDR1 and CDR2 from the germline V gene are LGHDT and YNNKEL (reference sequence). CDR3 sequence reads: CASSPGLNTEAFF. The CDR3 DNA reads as TGTGCCAGCAGCCCGGGTCTGAACACTGAAGCTTTCTTT.

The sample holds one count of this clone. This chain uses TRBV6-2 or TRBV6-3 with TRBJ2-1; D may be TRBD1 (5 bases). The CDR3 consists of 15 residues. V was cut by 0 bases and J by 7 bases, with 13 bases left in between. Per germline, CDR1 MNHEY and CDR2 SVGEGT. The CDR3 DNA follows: TGTGCCAGCAGTTACTCGACCTACGCAGGGAATGAGCAGTTCTTC. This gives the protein CASSYSTYAGNEQFF.

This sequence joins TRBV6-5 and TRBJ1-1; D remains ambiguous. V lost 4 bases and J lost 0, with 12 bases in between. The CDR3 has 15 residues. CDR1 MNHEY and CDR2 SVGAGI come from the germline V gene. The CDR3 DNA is TGTGCCAGCAGTTGGGAGTCAGGCATGAACACTGAAGCTTTCTTT. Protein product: CASSWESGMNTEAFF.

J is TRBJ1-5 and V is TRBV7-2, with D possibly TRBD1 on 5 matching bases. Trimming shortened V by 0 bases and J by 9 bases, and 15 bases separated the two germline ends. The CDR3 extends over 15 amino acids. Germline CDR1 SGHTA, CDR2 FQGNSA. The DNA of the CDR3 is TGTGCCAGCAGCTTAGCCCCAGGGCCATCGGGGCCCCAGCATTTT. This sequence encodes CASSLAPGPSGPQHF.

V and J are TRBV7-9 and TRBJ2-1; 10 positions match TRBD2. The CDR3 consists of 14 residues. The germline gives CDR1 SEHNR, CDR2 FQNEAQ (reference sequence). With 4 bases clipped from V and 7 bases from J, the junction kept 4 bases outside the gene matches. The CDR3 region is CASSSASGRNEQFF. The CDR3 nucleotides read TGTGCCAGCAGCTCAGCTAGCGGGAGAAATGAGCAGTTCTTC.

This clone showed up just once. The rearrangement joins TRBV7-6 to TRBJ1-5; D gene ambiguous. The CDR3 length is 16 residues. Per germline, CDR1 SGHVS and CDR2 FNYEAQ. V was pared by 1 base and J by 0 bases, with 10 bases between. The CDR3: CASSLGAGNSNQPQHF. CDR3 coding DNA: TGTGCCAGCAGCTTAGGGGCGGGTAATAGCAATCAGCCCCAGCATTTT. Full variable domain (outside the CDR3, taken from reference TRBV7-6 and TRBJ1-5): GAGVSQSPRYKVTKRGQDVALRCDPISGHVSLYWYRQALGQGPEFLTYFNYEAQQDKSGLPNDRFSAERPEGSISTLTIQRTEQRDSAMYRCASSLGAGNSNQPQHFGDGTRLSIL.

The CDR3 region has the DNA TGTGCCAGCAGTTCAAACGGTGTCGGTTTTCAGGGGTATTTATACGGCTACACCTTC. It yields the protein CASSSNGVGFQGYLYGYTF. The chain recombines TRBV28 with TRBJ1-2, with a tentative D call TRBD1 (6 bases). The CDR3 is 19 residues long. Deletions cut 4 bases from V and 8 bases from J, with 32 bases between. CDR1 is MDHEN and CDR2 is SYDVKM in the germline V gene.

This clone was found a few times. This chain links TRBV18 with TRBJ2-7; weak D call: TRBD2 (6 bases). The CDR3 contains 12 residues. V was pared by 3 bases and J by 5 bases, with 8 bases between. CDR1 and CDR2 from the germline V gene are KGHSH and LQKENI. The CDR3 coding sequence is TGTGCCAGCTCACCGTCGGGGGACGAGCAGTACTTC. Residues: CASSPSGDEQYF.

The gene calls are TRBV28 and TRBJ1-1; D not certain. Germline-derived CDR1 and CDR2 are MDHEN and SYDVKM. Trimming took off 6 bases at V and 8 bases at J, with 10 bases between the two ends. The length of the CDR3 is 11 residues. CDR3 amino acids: CASRVNEEAFF. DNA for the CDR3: TGTGCCAGCAGGGTCAATGAGGAAGCTTTCTTT.

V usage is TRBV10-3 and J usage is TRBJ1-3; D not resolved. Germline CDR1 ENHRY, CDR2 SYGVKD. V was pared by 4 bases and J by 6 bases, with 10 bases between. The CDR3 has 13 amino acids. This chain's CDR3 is CAISGYRENTIYF. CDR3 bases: TGTGCCATCAGTGGTTATAGAGAAAACACCATATATTTT.

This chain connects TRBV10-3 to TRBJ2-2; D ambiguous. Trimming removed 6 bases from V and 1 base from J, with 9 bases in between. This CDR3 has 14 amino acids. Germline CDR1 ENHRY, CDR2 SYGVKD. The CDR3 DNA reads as TGTGCCATCAGGGGCACACGGAACACCGGGGAGCTGTTTTTT. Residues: CAIRGTRNTGELFF.